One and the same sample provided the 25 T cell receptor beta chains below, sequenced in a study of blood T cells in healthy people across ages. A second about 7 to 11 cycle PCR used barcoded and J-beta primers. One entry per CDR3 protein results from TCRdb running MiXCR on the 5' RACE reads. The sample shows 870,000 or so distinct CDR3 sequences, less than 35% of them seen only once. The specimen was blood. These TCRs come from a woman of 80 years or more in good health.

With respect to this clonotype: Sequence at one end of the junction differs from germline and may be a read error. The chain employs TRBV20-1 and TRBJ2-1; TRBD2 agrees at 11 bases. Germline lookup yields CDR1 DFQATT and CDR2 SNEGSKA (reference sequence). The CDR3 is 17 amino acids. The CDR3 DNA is TGCAATGCTAGTGATAGCGGGGGGGCCTTTTCCTACAATGAGCAGTTCTTC. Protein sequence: CNASDSGGAFSYNEQFF.

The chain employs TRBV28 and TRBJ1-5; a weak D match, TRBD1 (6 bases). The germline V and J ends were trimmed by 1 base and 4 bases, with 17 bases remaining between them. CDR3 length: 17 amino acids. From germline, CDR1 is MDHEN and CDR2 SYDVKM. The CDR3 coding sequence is TGTGCCAGCAGTTTATTGGGGGGGGCAATAGAAAATCAGCCCCAGCATTTT. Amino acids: CASSLLGGAIENQPQHF.

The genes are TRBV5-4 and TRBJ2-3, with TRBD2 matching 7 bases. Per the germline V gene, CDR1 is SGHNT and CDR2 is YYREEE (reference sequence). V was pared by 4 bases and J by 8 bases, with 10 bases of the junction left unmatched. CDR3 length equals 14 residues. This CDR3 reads CASSVGLERGTQYF. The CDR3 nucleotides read TGTGCCAGCAGCGTAGGACTAGAGCGTGGTACGCAGTATTTT.

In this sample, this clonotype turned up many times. Here the CDR3 reads CASSELGTSGEQYF. DNA of the CDR3: TGTGCCAGCAGTGAGCTTGGGACCTCCGGCGAGCAGTACTTC. The chain couples TRBV6-1 to TRBJ2-7; the D call may be TRBD1 or TRBD2 (5 bases each). Trimming pared 3 bases from V and 6 bases from J, leaving 15 bases between. The CDR3 consists of 14 residues. CDR1 is MNHNS and CDR2 is SASEGT in the germline V gene.

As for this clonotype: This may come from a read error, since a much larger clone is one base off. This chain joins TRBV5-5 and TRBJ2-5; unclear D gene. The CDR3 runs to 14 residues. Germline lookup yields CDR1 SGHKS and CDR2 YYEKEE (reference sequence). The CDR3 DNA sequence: TGTGCCAGCAGCTGCCGACCCCCTCAAGGGACCCAGTACTTC. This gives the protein CASSCRPPQGTQYF.

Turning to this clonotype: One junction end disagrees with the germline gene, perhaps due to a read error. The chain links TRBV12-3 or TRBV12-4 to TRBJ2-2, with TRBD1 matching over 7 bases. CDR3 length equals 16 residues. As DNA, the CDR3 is TGTACCAGCAGTCAACTCTACAGGGGTAGGCACGGGGAGCTGTTTTTT. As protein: CTSSQLYRGRHGELFF.

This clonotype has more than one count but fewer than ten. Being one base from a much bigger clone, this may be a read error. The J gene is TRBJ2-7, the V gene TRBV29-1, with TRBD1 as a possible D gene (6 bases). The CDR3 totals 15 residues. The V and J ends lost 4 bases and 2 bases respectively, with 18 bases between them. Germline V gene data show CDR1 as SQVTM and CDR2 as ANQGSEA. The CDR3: CSVVRGRGATYEQYF. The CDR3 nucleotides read TGCAGCGTTGTAAGGGGCAGGGGAGCCACCTACGAGCAGTACTTC.

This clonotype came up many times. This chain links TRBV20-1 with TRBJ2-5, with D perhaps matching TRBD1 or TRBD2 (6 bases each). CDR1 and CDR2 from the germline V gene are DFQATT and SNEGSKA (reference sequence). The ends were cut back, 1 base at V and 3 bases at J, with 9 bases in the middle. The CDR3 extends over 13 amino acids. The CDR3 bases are TGCAGTGCTAGAGGGGGGGCAGAAGAGACCCAGTACTTC. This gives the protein CSARGGAEETQYF.

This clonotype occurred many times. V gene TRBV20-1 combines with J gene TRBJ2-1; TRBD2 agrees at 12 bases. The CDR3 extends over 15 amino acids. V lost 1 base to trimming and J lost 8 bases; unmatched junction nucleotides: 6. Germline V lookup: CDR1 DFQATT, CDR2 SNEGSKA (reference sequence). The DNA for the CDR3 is TGCAGTGCTAGAGCCGGACTAGCGGGGTATGATGAGCAGTTCTTC. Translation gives CSARAGLAGYDEQFF.

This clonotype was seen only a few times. The CDR3 DNA reads TGTGCCAGCAGTCAGGGTTTTGACGCCCTTGAAGCTTTCTTT. Its translation: CASSQGFDALEAFF. The genes are TRBV27 and TRBJ1-1; a weak D match, TRBD1 (5 bases). This CDR3 is 14 amino acids long. Trimming removed 5 bases from V and 7 bases from J, with 17 bases in between. Germline CDR1 MNHEY, CDR2 SMNVEV (reference sequence).

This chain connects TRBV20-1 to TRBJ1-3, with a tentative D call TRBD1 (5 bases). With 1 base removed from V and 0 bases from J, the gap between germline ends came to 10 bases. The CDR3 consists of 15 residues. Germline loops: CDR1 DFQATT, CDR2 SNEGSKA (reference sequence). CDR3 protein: CSARVIGASGNTIYF. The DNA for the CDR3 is TGCAGTGCTAGAGTTATCGGGGCCTCTGGAAACACCATATATTTT.

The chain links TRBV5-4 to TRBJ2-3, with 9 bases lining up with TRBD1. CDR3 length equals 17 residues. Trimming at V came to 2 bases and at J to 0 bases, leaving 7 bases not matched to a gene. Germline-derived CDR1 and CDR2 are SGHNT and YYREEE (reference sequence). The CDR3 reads CASSFKPGQGSTDTQYF. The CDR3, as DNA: TGTGCCAGCAGCTTCAAACCCGGACAGGGGAGCACAGATACGCAGTATTTT.

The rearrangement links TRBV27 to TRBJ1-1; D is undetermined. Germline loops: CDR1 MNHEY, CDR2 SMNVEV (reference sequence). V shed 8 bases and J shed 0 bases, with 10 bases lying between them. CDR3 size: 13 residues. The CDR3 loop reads CASPTGMNTEAFF. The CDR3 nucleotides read TGTGCCAGCCCTACGGGAATGAACACTGAAGCTTTCTTT.

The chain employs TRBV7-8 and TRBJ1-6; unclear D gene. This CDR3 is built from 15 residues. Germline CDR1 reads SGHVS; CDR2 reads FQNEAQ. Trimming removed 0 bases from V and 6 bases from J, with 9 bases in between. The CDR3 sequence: CASSLAPSGNSPLHF. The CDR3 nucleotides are TGTGCCAGCAGCTTAGCCCCCTCGGGTAATTCACCCCTCCACTTT.

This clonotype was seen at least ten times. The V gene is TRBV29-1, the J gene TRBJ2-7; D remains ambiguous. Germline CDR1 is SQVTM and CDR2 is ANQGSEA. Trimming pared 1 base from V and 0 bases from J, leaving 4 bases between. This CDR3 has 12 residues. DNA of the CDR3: TGCAGCGTTGAAGTGGCCTCCTACGAGCAGTACTTC. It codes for CSVEVASYEQYF.

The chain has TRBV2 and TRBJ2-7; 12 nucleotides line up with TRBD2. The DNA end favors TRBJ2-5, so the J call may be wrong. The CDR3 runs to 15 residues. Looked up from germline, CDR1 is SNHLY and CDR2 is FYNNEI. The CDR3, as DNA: TGTGCCAGCAGTGAAGGACTAGCGGGAGAAGAGACCCAGTACTTC. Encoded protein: CASSEGLAGEETQYF.

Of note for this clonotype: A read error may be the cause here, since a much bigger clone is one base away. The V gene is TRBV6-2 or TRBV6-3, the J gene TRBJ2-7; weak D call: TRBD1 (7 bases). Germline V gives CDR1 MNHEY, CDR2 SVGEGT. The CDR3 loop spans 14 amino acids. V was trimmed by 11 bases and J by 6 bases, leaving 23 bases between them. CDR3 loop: CAGSVRRGPVEQYF. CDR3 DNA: TGTGCCGGCTCTGTTCGGAGGGGGCCCGTCGAGCAGTACTTC.

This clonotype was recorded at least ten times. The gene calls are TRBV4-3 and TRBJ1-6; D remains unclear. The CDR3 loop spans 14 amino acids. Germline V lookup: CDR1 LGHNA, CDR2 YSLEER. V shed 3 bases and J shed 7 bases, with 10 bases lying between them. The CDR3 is CASSQGNWNSPLHF. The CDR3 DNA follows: TGCGCCAGCAGCCAGGGGAATTGGAATTCACCCCTCCACTTT.

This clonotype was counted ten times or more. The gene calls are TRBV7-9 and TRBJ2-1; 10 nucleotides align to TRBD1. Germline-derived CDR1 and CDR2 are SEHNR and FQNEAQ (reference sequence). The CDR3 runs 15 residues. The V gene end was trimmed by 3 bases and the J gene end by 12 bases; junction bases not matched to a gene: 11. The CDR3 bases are TGTGCCAGCAGCTTGGCCGGGACAGGGGCCTTGGGGCAGTTCTTC. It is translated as CASSLAGTGALGQFF.

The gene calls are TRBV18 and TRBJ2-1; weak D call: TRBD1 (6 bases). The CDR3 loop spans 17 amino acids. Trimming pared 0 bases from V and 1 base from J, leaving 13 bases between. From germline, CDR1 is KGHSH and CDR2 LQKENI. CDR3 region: CASSPPGARRSYNEQFF. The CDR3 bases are TGTGCCAGCTCACCACCGGGGGCAAGGAGGTCCTACAATGAGCAGTTCTTC.

CDR3 coding DNA: TGTGCCAGCAGCTTAGGATCGGCGGGTCGAGTCACCGGGGAGCTGTTTTTT. Translated: CASSLGSAGRVTGELFF. The rearrangement uses TRBV7-2 and TRBJ2-2, with D tentatively TRBD2 (5 bases). The germline V gene has CDR1 SGHTA and CDR2 FQGNSA. The CDR3 extends over 17 amino acids. Trimming cost V 1 base and J 4 bases, with 16 bases left between them.

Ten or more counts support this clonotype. Here the CDR3 DNA reads TGTGCCATAGCCCAGGACAGTTACAATGAGCAGTTCTTC. This translates into CAIAQDSYNEQFF. V and J are TRBV10-3 and TRBJ2-1, with a possible D match to TRBD1 (6 bases). CDR1 and CDR2 from the germline V gene are ENHRY and SYGVKD. This CDR3 has 13 residues. Between the trimmed V and J ends, which lost 9 bases and 4 bases, there was a span of 13 bases.

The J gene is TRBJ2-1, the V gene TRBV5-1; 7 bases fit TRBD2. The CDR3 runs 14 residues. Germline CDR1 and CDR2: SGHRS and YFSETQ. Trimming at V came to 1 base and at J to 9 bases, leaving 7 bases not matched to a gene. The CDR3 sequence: CASSLRGVGFEQFF. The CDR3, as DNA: TGCGCCAGCAGCTTGCGGGGGGTGGGGTTTGAGCAGTTCTTC.

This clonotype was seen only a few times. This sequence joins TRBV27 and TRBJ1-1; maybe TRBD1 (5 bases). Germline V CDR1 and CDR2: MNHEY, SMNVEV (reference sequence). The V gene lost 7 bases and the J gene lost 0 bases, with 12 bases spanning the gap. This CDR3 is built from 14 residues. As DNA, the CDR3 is TGTGCCAGCAAGCAGGGACTCATGAACACTGAAGCTTTCTTT. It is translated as CASKQGLMNTEAFF.

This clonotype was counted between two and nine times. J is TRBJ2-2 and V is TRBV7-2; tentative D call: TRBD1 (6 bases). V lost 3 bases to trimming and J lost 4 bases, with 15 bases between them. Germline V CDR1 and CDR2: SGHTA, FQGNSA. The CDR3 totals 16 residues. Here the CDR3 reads CASSFGSGVVTGELFF. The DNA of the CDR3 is TGTGCCAGCAGCTTTGGATCAGGGGTTGTCACCGGGGAGCTGTTTTTT.